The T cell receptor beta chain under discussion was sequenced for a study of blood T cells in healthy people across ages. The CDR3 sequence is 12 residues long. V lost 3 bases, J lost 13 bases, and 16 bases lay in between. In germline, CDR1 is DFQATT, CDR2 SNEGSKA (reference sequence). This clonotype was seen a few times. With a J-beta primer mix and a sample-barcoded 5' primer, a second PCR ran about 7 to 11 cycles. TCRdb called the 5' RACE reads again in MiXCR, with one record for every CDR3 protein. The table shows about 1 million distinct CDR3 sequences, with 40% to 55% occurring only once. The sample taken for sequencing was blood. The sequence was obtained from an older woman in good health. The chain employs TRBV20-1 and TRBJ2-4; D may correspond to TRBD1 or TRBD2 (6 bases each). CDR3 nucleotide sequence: TGCAGTGCTAGTTCGGGGGCGGAAGAGCAGTACTTC. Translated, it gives CSASSGAEEQYF.